This is a list of T cell receptor beta chains from one sample in a study of TIL therapy for anti-PD-1-resistant metastatic lung cancer. Data came from immunoSEQ multiplex PCR; TCRdb stores just in-frame clones and leaves some out. The sample lists 45,000 to 75,000 clones; about 69% were seen once. Specimen: blood, collected at baseline. Every receptor here comes from a person between 25 and 79 years old with non-small cell lung cancer. CDR3s include the opening cysteine and the closing phenylalanine or tryptophan. The D gene is left open where the match is weak. Only part of the rows carry a size: once, few, many, or a class if the clone is expanded.

D	J	V	size	length	DNA	CDR3
NA	TRBJ2-3	TRBV11-3	NA	14	TGTGCCAGCAGCTTAACAGGGAGCACAGATACGCAGTATTTT	CASSLTGSTDTQYF
TRBD1	TRBJ1-1	TRBV4-1	few	15	TGCGCCAGCAGCCAAACCGGGACAGCGAACACTGAAGCTTTCTTT	CASSQTGTANTEAFF
TRBD1	TRBJ1-2	TRBV6-1	few	13	TGTGCCAGCAGTTTGACAGGGGGCTATGGCTACACCTTC	CASSLTGGYGYTF
NA	TRBJ2-3	TRBV7-9	few	13	TGTGCCAGCAGCTTAGACATGGAGGATACGCAGTATTTT	CASSLDMEDTQYF
NA	TRBJ1-2	TRBV2	NA	11	TGTGCCGGCCTTCTTACAATAGGCTACACCTTC	CAGLLTIGYTF
NA	TRBJ1-6	TRBV11-2	NA	14	TGTGCCAGCAGCCTCCCGCGGTGGGGATCACCCCTCCACTTT	CASSLPRWGSPLHF
NA	TRBJ1-3	TRBV5-6	NA	16	TGTGCCAGCAGCTTCGAGATGCGGGGAGGTGGAAACACCATATATTTT	CASSFEMRGGGNTIYF
TRBD1	TRBJ2-6	TRBV5-1	NA	19	TGCGCCAGCAGCTTGGAGGGGACAGTCCCCGGAGTTGGGGCCAACGTCCTGACTTTC	CASSLEGTVPGVGANVLTF
NA	TRBJ1-4	TRBV5-1	NA	16	TGCGCCAGCAGCCCCCGGACACTAGCAACTAATGAAAAACTGTTTTTT	CASSPRTLATNEKLFF
NA	TRBJ1-3	TRBV28	NA	14	TGTGCCAGCAGTCAGACGCTCGAAGAAAACACCATATATTTT	CASSQTLEENTIYF
TRBD1	TRBJ1-5	TRBV6-6	NA	13	TGTGCCAGCAGTGACAGGGGTGTACAGCCCCAGCATTTT	CASSDRGVQPQHF
NA	TRBJ1-1	TRBV13	NA	12	TGTGCCAGCAGCTTCTCTAACACTGAAGCTTTCTTT	CASSFSNTEAFF
NA	TRBJ2-2	TRBV5-1	NA	16	TGCGCCAGCAGCTGGACCCCGTATACGAACACCGGGGAGCTGTTTTTT	CASSWTPYTNTGELFF
NA	TRBJ2-7	TRBV4-1	NA	14	TGCGCCAGCAGCCATAGATTGGGGGGCTACGAGCAGTACTTC	CASSHRLGGYEQYF
NA	TRBJ2-1	TRBV7-8	NA	14	TGTGCCAGCTCGAACGAACGACACAACAATGAGCAGTTCTTC	CASSNERHNNEQFF
NA	TRBJ1-6	TRBV6-1	NA	16	TGTGCCAGCAGTGAATCACACCTCTCCTATAATTCACCCCTCCACTTT	CASSESHLSYNSPLHF
NA	TRBJ1-2	TRBV4-1	few	15	TGCGCCAGCAGCCAAGATCAGAGGGCAGGGAGCGGCTACACCTTC	CASSQDQRAGSGYTF
NA	TRBJ1-2	TRBV7-8	NA	14	TGTGCCAGCAGCTTGCGCGACACGTCCTATGGCTACACCTTC	CASSLRDTSYGYTF
TRBD2	TRBJ2-5	TRBV6-5	NA	15	TGTGCCAGCAGGAGGAGCGGGGGGGCAGGCGAGACCCAGTACTTC	CASRRSGGAGETQYF
NA	TRBJ1-6	TRBV28	few	12	TGTGCCAGCACCTCGGGTAATTCACCCCTCCACTTT	CASTSGNSPLHF
TRBD2	TRBJ2-3	TRBV5-4	once	17	TGTGCCAGCAGCTTGACCCTGACTAGCGGATCCACAGATACGCAGTATTTT	CASSLTLTSGSTDTQYF
TRBD1	TRBJ2-7	TRBV6-1	once	15	TGTGCCAGCAGTGAAAGGGGGACAGGGGGGGACGAGCAGTACTTC	CASSERGTGGDEQYF
NA	TRBJ2-2	TRBV5-5	NA	18	TGTGCCAGCAGCCCCCCTGGTGGCCCGGGACCGAACACCGGGGAGCTGTTTTTT	CASSPPGGPGPNTGELFF
NA	TRBJ1-4	TRBV7-2	NA	13	TGTGCCAGCAGCCAGGGAATTCAGGAAAAACTGTTTTTT	CASSQGIQEKLFF
NA	TRBJ1-2	TRBV7-2	NA	15	TGTGCCAGCAGCTTGCGGGGGCTTAATAACTATGGCTACACCTTC	CASSLRGLNNYGYTF
TRBD1	TRBJ1-2	TRBV5-1	NA	15	TGCGCCAGCAGCCCGGAGGGCAGGGGGATTGTCGGCTACACCTTC	CASSPEGRGIVGYTF
TRBD2	TRBJ2-7	TRBV5-4	NA	16	TGTGCCAGCAGCCTTGAATCAACTAGCGGGAGATACGAGCAGTACTTC	CASSLESTSGRYEQYF
NA	TRBJ1-4	TRBV6-6	NA	16	TGTGCCAGCAGTTACGGAAAGGGGGCAACTAATGAAAAACTGTTTTTT	CASSYGKGATNEKLFF
NA	TRBJ2-7	TRBV4-2	NA	15	TGTGCCAGCAGCCAACCAGGGACCCCCACCTACGAGCAGTACTTC	CASSQPGTPTYEQYF
NA	TRBJ1-6	TRBV7-2	once	16	TGTGCCAGCAGCCCGCCGAGGGGGGGCGCGGGTTCACCCCTCCACTTT	CASSPPRGGAGSPLHF
TRBD2	TRBJ2-5	TRBV5-1	NA	16	TGCGCCAGCAGCCCGGAACCGGGACTACTCCAAGAGACCCAGTACTTC	CASSPEPGLLQETQYF
NA	TRBJ2-2	TRBV2	once	15	TGTGCCAGCGAGCGAAACGGCGCGAACACCGGGGAGCCGTTTTTT	CASERNGANTGEPFF
NA	TRBJ1-1	TRBV7-3	NA	13	TGTGCCAGCAGCACCCAGGAGAACACTGAAGCTTTCTTT	CASSTQENTEAFF
NA	TRBJ2-7	TRBV5-1	few	11	TGCGCCAGCAGCAACTCCTACGAGCAGTACTTC	CASSNSYEQYF
NA	TRBJ2-7	TRBV7-9	few	13	TGTGCCAGCAGCCTCCGATCAGGGCCCGAGCAGTACTTC	CASSLRSGPEQYF
TRBD1	TRBJ1-6	TRBV5-5	NA	15	TGTGCCAGCAGCCCGTTGGACAGGGCATTGTCACCCCTCCACTTT	CASSPLDRALSPLHF
TRBD1	TRBJ2-4	TRBV6-5	few	14	TGTGCCAGCAGTTACGACAGGGCCCAAAACATTCAGTACTTC	CASSYDRAQNIQYF
NA	TRBJ2-3	TRBV19	once	13	TGTGCCAGTAGTATTCCGTCCGGGGATACGCAGTATTTT	CASSIPSGDTQYF
NA	TRBJ1-5	TRBV19	few	15	TGTGCCAGTAGTTTCCTCAGGGATAGCAATCAGCCCCAGCATTTT	CASSFLRDSNQPQHF
TRBD1	TRBJ2-7	TRBV7-8	NA	15	TGTGCCAGCAGCCCCCGACAGGGGGATTCCTACGAGCAGTACTTC	CASSPRQGDSYEQYF
TRBD2	TRBJ2-7	TRBV18	NA	14	TGTGCCAGCTCACCCGGACTAGCGGTCTACGAGCAGTACTTC	CASSPGLAVYEQYF
NA	TRBJ1-1	TRBV7-8	NA	14	TGTGCCAGCAGCTTAGCTAAGACGAACACTGAAGCTTTCTTT	CASSLAKTNTEAFF
NA	TRBJ1-2	TRBV28	NA	14	TGTGCCAGCAGTTCTTTTGGGGGGGACTATGGCTACACCTTC	CASSSFGGDYGYTF
NA	TRBJ1-1	TRBV11-2	NA	15	TGTGCCAGCAGCTTAGAGGCAGGGATGAACACTGAAGCTTTCTTT	CASSLEAGMNTEAFF
NA	TRBJ2-5	TRBV2	NA	14	TGTGCCAGCAACCAGGTGGGATCTCAAGAGACCCAGTACTTC	CASNQVGSQETQYF
TRBD1	TRBJ2-1	TRBV7-6	NA	15	TGTGCCAGCAGCTTGACAGGGGGTTTCGACAATGAGCAGTTCTTC	CASSLTGGFDNEQFF
NA	TRBJ2-3	TRBV5-1	once	15	TGCGCCAGCAGCTTACAAGGGGGACTTTTCGATACGCAGTATTTT	CASSLQGGLFDTQYF
NA	TRBJ1-5	TRBV6-6	NA	16	TGTGCCAGCAGTCTTAAGGGGGGGGAGACCAATCAGCCCCAGCATTTT	CASSLKGGETNQPQHF
NA	TRBJ2-7	TRBV13	NA	11	TGTGCCAGCAGCTCACTCTACGAGCAGTACTTC	CASSSLYEQYF
TRBD1	TRBJ1-4	TRBV5-1	few	14	TGCGCCAGCAGCGTGCAGGGGGCCAGTGAAAAACTGTTTTTT	CASSVQGASEKLFF
NA	TRBJ1-1	TRBV28	NA	14	TGTGCCAGCAGTTGGGGACTGATGAACACTGAAGCTTTCTTT	CASSWGLMNTEAFF